The entry below describes one T cell receptor (beta chain). The junction differs from germline at one of its ends, possibly a read error. Source study methods: Estimation of nucleated cell counts was performed using reference gene primer amplification. Data came from immunoSEQ multiplex PCR; TCRdb stores just in-frame clones and leaves some out. The DNA gave D and trimming, while V, J and clone size come from that table. The sample has 150,000 to 200,000 clones; 70% to 90% are singletons. CDR3 length: 14 residues. Germline CDR1 SSHAT, CDR2 FNYEAQ (reference sequence). This sample was taken from a study of blood T cell repertoires in COVID-19. Study-wide background: The study drew acute and convalescent COVID-19 samples from the United States, Italy and Spain.

This rearrangement joins TRBV7-7 to TRBJ2-7; 9 nucleotides line up with TRBD1. The specimen was peripheral blood. This receptor was taken from a woman aged 80 or over in a cohort sampled during active or convalescent COVID-19. The CDR3 here is CASSLDRGAYEQYF. The CDR3 DNA sequence: TGTGCTAGCAGCCTCGACAGGGGGGCCTACGAGCAGTACTTC.